Shown below are 5 T cell receptor beta chains from a single sample sequenced in a study of OX40 agonist ivuxolimab in advanced cancers. The method was immunoSEQ multiplex PCR; TCRdb's version includes in-frame clones alone and lacks a portion of them. The sample carries 70,000 to 80,000 clones, approximately 87% recorded once. Source: CD4+ or CD8+ T cells sorted from blood, taken in a trial of the OX40 agonist ivuxolimab. The receptor set was obtained from an adult with an advanced solid tumor such as melanoma, head and neck, liver or kidney cancer.

V usage is TRBV2 and J usage is TRBJ2-1; D unclear. This CDR3 is built from 14 residues. Germline assignment: CDR1 SNHLY and CDR2 FYNNEI. The V end was cut by 4 bases, the J end by 2 bases, with 9 bases between. The CDR3 spells CASSAEPTYNEQFF. CDR3 nucleotide sequence: TGTGCCAGCAGTGCTGAGCCCACCTACAATGAGCAGTTCTTC.

J is TRBJ2-5 and V is TRBV4-2; 10 positions agree with TRBD2. V shed 4 bases and J 6 bases; nucleotides not matched to a gene: 11. The CDR3 runs 16 residues. Germline loops: CDR1 LGHNA, CDR2 YNFKEQ. Here the CDR3 reads CASSRDLAGALQTQYF. CDR3 coding DNA: TGTGCCAGCAGCCGGGATCTAGCGGGAGCTTTGCAGACCCAGTACTTC.

This chain links TRBV19 with TRBJ2-1; 11 bases align to TRBD2. Per germline, CDR1 LNHDA and CDR2 SQIVND (reference sequence). The CDR3 loop spans 15 amino acids. Trimming cost V 3 bases and J 3 bases; bases outside gene matches: 1. CDR3 loop: CASSMTSGIYNEQFF. The DNA of the CDR3 is TGTGCCAGTAGTATGACTAGCGGGATCTACAATGAGCAGTTCTTC.

The chain uses TRBV5-4 and TRBJ1-1, with D hard to call. CDR1 is SGHNT, CDR2 YYREEE, per germline (reference sequence). The V end lost 0 bases, the J end lost 0 bases, and 12 bases lay between the germline ends. The CDR3 spans 16 residues. The CDR3 region has the DNA TGTGCCAGCAGCTTGGGACACAACCAAATGAACACTGAAGCTTTCTTT. It encodes CASSLGHNQMNTEAFF.

V usage is TRBV29-1 and J usage is TRBJ2-1; 8 bases are a match to TRBD2. The V gene end was trimmed by 7 bases and the J gene end by 7 bases; junction bases not matched to a gene: 9. CDR1 SQVTM and CDR2 ANQGSEA come from the germline V gene. The CDR3 loop spans 13 amino acids. The chain's CDR3 is CSGESGRMNEQFF. In DNA, the CDR3 is TGCAGCGGCGAGAGCGGGAGAATGAATGAGCAGTTCTTC.